This T cell receptor (beta chain) comes out of a study of post-analysis software for immune sequencing data. Study-wide findings and caveats: With TRBV5-6, TRBV5-1 and TRBV20-1 included, about 5 TRBV segments were more frequent in patients than in controls.

Every TCR beta cDNA library bore unique molecular identifiers. MiXCR, applied by TCRdb to the PCR reads, yields one record per CDR3 protein. The sample includes approximately 660,000 distinct CDR3 sequences, about 60% of them seen just once. CDR1 LGHDT and CDR2 YNNKEL come from the germline V gene (reference sequence). V was pared by 2 bases and J by 4 bases, with 16 bases between. CDR3 size: 16 residues. Comments on this clonotype: Its antigen is currently unknown.

The clonotype comes from a girl aged 2 to 10 with multiple sclerosis. The rearrangement joins TRBV3-1 to TRBJ2-3; the D gene is possibly TRBD1 (6 bases). The specimen was blood. CDR3 sequence reads: CASSQKNTGRSDTQYF. CDR3 bases: TGTGCCAGCAGCCAAAAGAATACAGGGCGGTCAGATACGCAGTATTTT.